This T cell receptor beta chain originates from a study of identical twins. Findings of the study overall: Cord blood beta clonotypes present at high abundance carried fewer insertions; no such pattern appeared in memory repertoires.

As for this clonotype: Its specificity is unknown.

cDNA carried unique molecular identifiers, and a universal primer site was added by template switching. TCRdb reprocessed the 5' RACE reads with MiXCR, giving one entry per CDR3 protein. The sample lists 200,000 to 250,000 distinct CDR3 sequences; approximately 7.8% were seen once. From germline, CDR1 is MNHEY and CDR2 SMNVEV (reference sequence). The CDR3 length is 14 residues. Losses at the gene ends were 2 bases for V and 4 bases for J; bases not matched to a gene: 5. The sample was also reused in another study, on yellow fever vaccine responses in identical twins. From that paper: Twin vaccine T cell responses reportedly seemed partly convergent, partly personalized.

This clonotype was sampled from a woman aged 18-29 years in good health. Input material: CD8+ T cells sorted from blood. The chain carries TRBV27 and TRBJ2-7; 7 nucleotides align to TRBD1. This chain's CDR3 is CASSLRTGSYEQYV. For the CDR3, the DNA is TGTGCCAGCAGTTTAAGGACAGGTTCTTACGAGCAGTACGTC.